Below, 26 T cell receptor beta chains from the same sample are listed, as sequenced in a study of shared clonotypes between healthy human individuals. Assay: immunoSEQ multiplex PCR; the TCRdb copy retains only in-frame clones and omits some. The data show some 1,400,000 clones, around 97% seen once. Sequenced input: naive CD4+ T cells sorted from blood. Subset noted: CD45RA+ positively selected. These receptors all come from a man aged 25-40 years in good health.

The DNA for the CDR3 is TGTGCCAGCAGTGGGACGGGGAAAACCGAGCAGTACTTC. Amino acids: CASSGTGKTEQYF. The chain employs TRBV6-1 and TRBJ2-7; the D gene is possibly TRBD2 (5 bases). Germline CDR1 and CDR2: MNHNS and SASEGT. The CDR3 loop spans 13 amino acids. The germline V and J ends were trimmed by 4 bases and 6 bases, with 13 bases remaining between them.

The rearrangement joins TRBV6-1 to TRBJ1-2; 7 bases align to TRBD1. CDR1 and CDR2 (germline): MNHNS, SASEGT. Trimming took 5 bases from V and 2 from J; bases not matched to a gene: 2. The CDR3 contains 13 residues. The CDR3 is CASSLGQNYGYTF. Written as DNA, the CDR3 is TGTGCCAGCAGTTTGGGACAGAACTATGGCTACACCTTC.

The CDR3, as DNA: TGCAGCGTTGACTCCGGGAGGGGGGACAATGAGCAGTTCTTC. Protein: CSVDSGRGDNEQFF. The chain recombines TRBV29-1 with TRBJ2-1; TRBD2 agrees at 8 bases. Germline loops: CDR1 SQVTM, CDR2 ANQGSEA. Trimming took 3 bases from V and 5 from J; bases not matched to a gene: 6. This CDR3 is built from 14 residues.

The chain couples TRBV5-4 to TRBJ2-5; the D is unclear. Germline-derived CDR1 and CDR2 are SGHNT and YYREEE (reference sequence). Trimming took off 4 bases at V and 1 base at J, with 14 bases between the two ends. The CDR3 sequence is 15 residues long. The CDR3, as DNA: TGTGCCAGCAGCCAGACCATCCGGTCCCAAGAGACCCAGTACTTC. This codes for CASSQTIRSQETQYF.

J is TRBJ2-7 and V is TRBV25-1; 8 nucleotides align to TRBD2. The CDR3 consists of 16 residues. The germline V gene has CDR1 MGHDK and CDR2 SYGVNS. The V gene end was trimmed by 4 bases and the J gene end by 0 bases; junction bases not matched to a gene: 8. CDR3 protein: CASSGELAGSSYEQYF. CDR3 sequence (DNA): TGTGCCAGCAGTGGGGAGTTAGCGGGGAGCTCCTACGAGCAGTACTTC.

The chain employs TRBV6-1 and TRBJ1-3; D not resolved. The V end was cut by 2 bases, the J end by 10 bases, with 12 bases between. The germline V gene has CDR1 MNHNS and CDR2 SASEGT. CDR3 length: 13 amino acids. CDR3 loop: CASSESQESTIYF. CDR3 in DNA: TGTGCCAGCAGTGAATCTCAGGAGTCGACCATATATTTT.

The rearrangement uses TRBV25-1 and TRBJ1-5, with a possible D match to TRBD1 (6 bases). The CDR3 sequence is 16 residues long. The V end lost 2 bases, the J end lost 2 bases, and 13 bases lay between the germline ends. CDR1 is MGHDK, CDR2 SYGVNS, per germline. CDR3 DNA sequence: TGTGCCAGCAGTGAACGGGGCGGGGGCGGCAATCAGCCCCAGCATTTT. Its protein is CASSERGGGGNQPQHF.

V and J are TRBV20-1 and TRBJ2-7; D is unresolved. The CDR3 length is 11 residues. The germline CDR1 and CDR2 sequences are DFQATT and SNEGSKA (reference sequence). V was clipped by 4 bases and J by 3 bases, with 7 bases between them. The CDR3 loop is CSATKVYEQYF. CDR3 nucleotides: TGCAGTGCTACGAAGGTCTACGAGCAGTACTTC.

The V and J genes are TRBV7-9 and TRBJ1-1; D may be TRBD1 (6 bases). This CDR3 has 13 amino acids. Germline V gene sequence: CDR1 SEHNR, CDR2 FQNEAQ (reference sequence). Trimming removed 6 bases at V and 3 bases at J, with 11 bases between. In nucleotides, the CDR3 is TGTGCCAGCAGTCAACAGGGTTACACTGAAGCTTTCTTT. Its translation: CASSQQGYTEAFF. The full variable domain, rest sourced from reference TRBV7-9 and TRBJ1-1, is DTGVSQNPRHKITKRGQNVTFRCDPISEHNRLYWYRQTLGQGPEFLTYFQNEAQLEKSRLLSDRFSAERPKGSFSTLEIQRTEQGDSAMYLCASSQQGYTEAFFGQGTRLTVV.

Details on this clone: The sample carries other DNA sequences with the same CDR3. V is TRBV18 and J is TRBJ1-4; D not resolved. CDR3 length equals 13 residues. Germline V lookup: CDR1 KGHSH, CDR2 LQKENI. Trimming pared 3 bases from V and 4 bases from J, leaving 6 bases between. CDR3 in amino acids: CASSPDSNEKLFF. CDR3 nucleotides: TGTGCCAGCTCACCCGATAGTAATGAAAAACTGTTTTTT.

The V call is TRBV14, the J call TRBJ1-2; D ambiguous. Per germline, CDR1 SGHDN and CDR2 FVKESK. V dropped 1 base and J dropped 5 bases, with 17 bases sitting between them. This CDR3 contains 16 residues. The DNA of the CDR3 is TGTGCCAGCAGCCAAGGGCCTGGGCCAAGACCTTATGGCTACACCTTC. Residues: CASSQGPGPRPYGYTF.

V gene TRBV5-1 combines with J gene TRBJ2-7; D is uncertain. The V end was cut by 4 bases, the J end by 4 bases, with 18 bases between. The CDR3 sequence is 15 residues long. The germline V gene has CDR1 SGHRS and CDR2 YFSETQ. The CDR3 DNA reads TGCGCCAGCAGCCATCTCTGGTGGAAGCGATACGAGCAGTACTTC. It encodes CASSHLWWKRYEQYF.

This clone is a singleton in its sample. V gene TRBV10-3 combines with J gene TRBJ1-1; 7 bases match TRBD1. CDR1 ENHRY and CDR2 SYGVKD come from the germline V gene. This CDR3 is 11 amino acids long. The CDR3 DNA follows: TGTGCTATAACGGGACAGTATGAAGCTTTCTTT. It specifies CAITGQYEAFF.

This chain uses TRBV5-1 with TRBJ2-1, with TRBD2 matching 12 bases. This CDR3 contains 17 residues. In germline, CDR1 is SGHRS, CDR2 YFSETQ. The V gene end was trimmed by 4 bases and the J gene end by 8 bases; junction bases not matched to a gene: 13. Here the CDR3 reads CASSPPPASGRAHEQFF. The CDR3, as DNA: TGCGCCAGCAGCCCCCCCCCGGCTAGCGGGAGGGCCCATGAGCAGTTCTTC.

The rearrangement joins TRBV6-5 to TRBJ2-7; 7 nucleotides agree with TRBD1. The CDR3 contains 15 residues. The J segment lost 5 bases and the V segment lost 4 bases, leaving 11 bases of the junction unmatched. CDR1 and CDR2 from the germline V gene are MNHEY and SVGAGI. CDR3 nucleotide sequence: TGTGCCAGCAGTTCGAACCCACAGGGGAGCCACGAGCAGTACTTC. Translating gives CASSSNPQGSHEQYF.

The chain combines TRBV27 with TRBJ2-5; TRBD2 matches 12 bases. This CDR3 has 15 amino acids. Germline values: CDR1 MNHEY, CDR2 SMNVEV (reference sequence). V lost 4 bases and J lost 5; bases outside the gene matches: 5. The CDR3 region is CASSSPSGRAETQYF. The CDR3 DNA reads as TGTGCCAGCAGTTCTCCTAGCGGGAGGGCGGAGACCCAGTACTTC.

The chain joins TRBV7-9 to TRBJ2-7; TRBD2 aligns across 9 bases. V dropped 1 base and J dropped 7; count of bases not matched to a gene: 11. This CDR3 is built from 16 residues. Germline CDR1 SEHNR, CDR2 FQNEAQ (reference sequence). This CDR3 reads CASSLGREGLKLEQYF. The DNA for the CDR3 is TGTGCCAGCAGCTTAGGGCGGGAGGGACTTAAACTTGAGCAGTACTTC.

Only one count was recorded for this clone. This rearrangement joins TRBV7-3 to TRBJ2-1; D may be TRBD2 (6 bases). The CDR3 is made up of 13 amino acids. Germline assignment: CDR1 SGHTA and CDR2 FQGTGA. V was cut by 5 bases and J by 9 bases, with 14 bases left in between. The CDR3 spells CASSPGTLGEQFF. The CDR3 nucleotides are TGTGCCAGCAGCCCCGGGACTCTAGGTGAGCAGTTCTTC.

V gene TRBV29-1 combines with J gene TRBJ2-7; weak D call: TRBD2 (6 bases). Germline CDR1 and CDR2: SQVTM and ANQGSEA. V lost 1 base and J 2 bases, leaving 18 bases between the germline ends. This CDR3 is 16 amino acids long. Here the CDR3 DNA reads TGCAGCGTTGAAGCCCCTCATTGGGGACTCACCTACGAGCAGTACTTC. It is translated as CSVEAPHWGLTYEQYF.

CDR3 in amino acids: CASSSPSGRALIHAQYF. The CDR3 DNA sequence: TGTGCCAGCAGCTCACCTAGCGGGAGGGCCTTAATACATGCGCAGTATTTT. The chain carries TRBV5-6 and TRBJ2-3, with 12 bases aligning to TRBD2. The V and J ends lost 3 bases and 10 bases, in that order; junction bases with no gene match: 15. CDR3 size: 17 residues. Germline CDR1 is SGHDT and CDR2 is YYEEEE. Complete variable domain (other parts from reference TRBV5-6 and TRBJ2-3): DAGVTQSPTHLIKTRGQQVTLRCSPKSGHDTVSWYQQALGQGPQFIFQYYEEEERQRGNFPDRFSGHQFPNYSSELNVNALLLGDSALYLCASSSPSGRALIHAQYFGPGTRLTVL.

The genes are TRBV6-6 and TRBJ1-1; D possibly corresponds to TRBD1 (6 bases). The CDR3 sequence is 14 residues long. CDR1 is MNHNY, CDR2 SVGAGI, per germline (reference sequence). The V end lost 6 bases, the J end lost 0 bases, and 11 bases lay between the germline ends. The DNA for the CDR3 is TGTGCCAGCAGGGGGGCCGAGATGAACACTGAAGCTTTCTTT. Protein product: CASRGAEMNTEAFF.

Comments on this clone: Other DNA sequences in this sample translate to the same CDR3. The CDR3, as DNA: TGTGCCAGCTCCCAGGACAGGTCCTACGAGCAGTACTTC. Translating it yields CASSQDRSYEQYF. The chain links TRBV18 to TRBJ2-7; 7 bases line up with TRBD1. Germline CDR1 is KGHSH and CDR2 is LQKENI. The junction had 3 bases not matched to a gene; V was cut back by 6 bases and J by 1 base. CDR3 size: 13 residues.

The chain uses TRBV7-9 and TRBJ2-1; 10 nucleotides line up with TRBD2. Germline V lookup: CDR1 SEHNR, CDR2 FQNEAQ (reference sequence). The junction had 14 bases not matched to a gene; V was cut back by 5 bases and J by 4 bases. The CDR3 runs 18 residues. CDR3 sequence reads: CASSLFPVGLASYNEQFF. CDR3 bases: TGTGCCAGCAGCCTGTTCCCCGTGGGACTAGCGTCATACAATGAGCAGTTCTTC.

Of note for this clone: Additional DNA sequences in this sample encode the identical CDR3. The chain has TRBV27 and TRBJ2-6; D gene unclear. V was clipped by 6 bases and J by 0 bases, with 3 bases between them. The CDR3 has 13 residues. The germline V gene has CDR1 MNHEY and CDR2 SMNVEV (reference sequence). CDR3 DNA: TGTGCCAGCAGGAACTCTGGGGCCAACGTCCTGACTTTC. Translation: CASRNSGANVLTF.

As concerns this clone: At the DNA level, this CDR3 is encoded by other sequences in the same sample as well. CDR3 in amino acids: CASSIGGTLNTEAFF. In nucleotides, the CDR3 is TGTGCCAGTAGTATCGGGGGGACACTGAACACTGAAGCTTTCTTT. The J gene is TRBJ1-1, the V gene TRBV19; D possibly corresponds to TRBD1 (6 bases). The CDR3 runs 15 residues. Per germline, CDR1 LNHDA and CDR2 SQIVND (reference sequence). V was pared by 3 bases and J by 0 bases, with 11 bases between.

The chain recombines TRBV29-1 with TRBJ2-3, with 8 bases identical to TRBD2. Per the germline V gene, CDR1 is SQVTM and CDR2 is ANQGSEA. The CDR3 consists of 11 residues. The V gene end was trimmed by 8 bases and the J gene end by 6 bases; junction bases not matched to a gene: 4. This CDR3 reads CSSGGADTQYF. In DNA form, the CDR3 reads TGCAGCAGCGGGGGCGCGGATACGCAGTATTTT.